This entry lists 8 T cell receptor beta chains sequenced from one sample in a study of Ad26.COV2.S vaccination and SARS-CoV-2 variants. This table comes from immunoSEQ multiplex PCR, and its TCRdb copy is limited to in-frame clones, with some not included. Here the sample spans about 350,000 clones, approximately 90% being singletons. Regarding treatment: 15 to 20 received Ad26.COV2.S at low or high dose, single or two shots; several received placebo; per-sample allocation not given. Collection of the samples took place on day 63 after the first injection of vaccine or placebo. Source: peripheral blood, taken in a trial of Ad26.COV2.S vaccine versus placebo. The receptors were gathered from a person between 18 and 65 years old who received the Ad26.COV2.S COVID-19 vaccine or a placebo.

The gene calls are TRBV7-9 and TRBJ1-5, with D possibly being TRBD1 (6 bases). The CDR3 sequence is 15 residues long. V dropped 5 bases and J dropped 0 bases, with 11 bases sitting between them. CDR1 SEHNR and CDR2 FQNEAQ come from the germline V gene (reference sequence). CDR3 protein: CASSLGGGSNQPQHF. The CDR3 DNA is TGTGCCAGCAGCCTGGGGGGCGGTAGCAATCAGCCCCAGCATTTT. Filled out from reference TRBV7-9 and TRBJ1-5, the complete variable domain reads DTGVSQNPRHKITKRGQNVTFRCDPISEHNRLYWYRQTLGQGPEFLTYFQNEAQLEKSRLLSDRFSAERPKGSFSTLEIQRTEQGDSAMYLCASSLGGGSNQPQHFGDGTRLSIL.

The chain combines TRBV7-9 with TRBJ1-3, with D perhaps TRBD1 (6 bases). The CDR3 runs to 18 residues. CDR1 is SEHNR and CDR2 is FQNEAQ in the germline V gene (reference sequence). V was shortened by 4 bases and J by 0 bases, with 19 bases between the two germline ends. Here the CDR3 reads CASSSRGAGYLSGNTIYF. The CDR3 DNA follows: TGTGCCAGCAGCTCCCGGGGGGCAGGCTACCTCTCTGGAAACACCATATATTTT.

This rearrangement joins TRBV7-8 to TRBJ2-1; D is tentatively TRBD1 or TRBD2 (5 bases each). CDR1 SGHVS and CDR2 FQNEAQ come from the germline V gene. V gave up 11 bases and J gave up 6 bases, with 20 bases separating them. The CDR3 covers 14 residues. CDR3 in DNA: TGTGCCGTGAAGTGGGGGTGGACGAGCAATGAGCAGTTCTTC. Its translation: CAVKWGWTSNEQFF. Filled out from reference TRBV7-8 and TRBJ2-1, the complete variable domain reads GAGVSQSPRYKVAKRGQDVALRCDPISGHVSLFWYQQALGQGPEFLTYFQNEAQLDKSGLPSDRFFAERPEGSVSTLKIQRTQQEDSAVYLCAVKWGWTSNEQFFGPGTRLTVL.

This clone was observed once. This specimen includes other DNA sequences encoding the same CDR3. The rearrangement links TRBV4-3 to TRBJ2-5; D might be TRBD2 (5 bases). The CDR3 extends over 15 amino acids. The ends were cut back, 1 base at V and 1 base at J, with 10 bases in the middle. Germline V lookup: CDR1 LGHNA, CDR2 YSLEER. CDR3 in amino acids: CASSQATGFQETQYF. For the CDR3, the DNA is TGCGCCAGCAGCCAAGCGACGGGGTTCCAAGAGACCCAGTACTTC.

The rearrangement uses TRBV5-4 and TRBJ2-1; 8 bases agree with TRBD2. This CDR3 region has 15 residues. Germline V gene data show CDR1 as SGHNT and CDR2 as YYREEE (reference sequence). After removal of 1 base from V and 1 base from J, the junction contained 1 base not matched to a gene. This CDR3 reads CASSLPGGSYNEQFF. The DNA for the CDR3 is TGTGCCAGCAGCTTGCCGGGAGGGTCCTACAATGAGCAGTTCTTC.

The chain combines TRBV7-9 with TRBJ2-1; TRBD2 aligns across 10 bases. The CDR3 covers 15 residues. V dropped 2 bases and J dropped 7; count of bases not matched to a gene: 5. Germline loops: CDR1 SEHNR, CDR2 FQNEAQ (reference sequence). The CDR3 region is CASSLSLAGVNEQFF. CDR3 bases: TGTGCCAGCAGCTTATCCCTAGCGGGAGTGAATGAGCAGTTCTTC.

The J gene is TRBJ1-6, the V gene TRBV3-1 (or the pseudogene TRBV3-2); D uncertain. Looked up from germline, CDR1 is LGHDT and CDR2 is YNNKEL (reference sequence). The CDR3 runs to 15 residues. V was cut by 6 bases and J by 0 bases, with 9 bases left in between. Here the CDR3 reads CASRMGSSYNSPLHF. The CDR3 region has the DNA TGTGCCAGCAGGATGGGAAGCTCCTATAATTCACCCCTCCACTTT.

This sequence joins TRBV5-4 and TRBJ2-2; 7 positions match TRBD2. With 0 bases clipped from V and 4 bases from J, the junction kept 3 bases outside the gene matches. CDR1 is SGHNT, CDR2 YYREEE, per germline (reference sequence). The CDR3 sequence is 15 residues long. The CDR3 coding sequence is TGTGCCAGCAGCTTGGAGGCGGGAGTCACCGGGGAGCTGTTTTTT. Translated, it gives CASSLEAGVTGELFF.